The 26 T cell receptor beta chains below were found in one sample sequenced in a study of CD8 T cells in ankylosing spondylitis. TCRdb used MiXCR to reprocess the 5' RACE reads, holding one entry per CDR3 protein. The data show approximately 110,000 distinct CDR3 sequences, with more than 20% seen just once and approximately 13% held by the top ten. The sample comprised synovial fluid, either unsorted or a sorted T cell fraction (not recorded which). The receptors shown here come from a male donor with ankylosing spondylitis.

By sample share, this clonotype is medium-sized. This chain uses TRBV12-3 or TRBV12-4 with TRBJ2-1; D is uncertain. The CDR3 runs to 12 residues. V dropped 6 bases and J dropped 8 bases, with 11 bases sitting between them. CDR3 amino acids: CASRANGDEQFF. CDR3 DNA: TGTGCCAGCAGGGCAAATGGGGATGAGCAGTTCTTC.

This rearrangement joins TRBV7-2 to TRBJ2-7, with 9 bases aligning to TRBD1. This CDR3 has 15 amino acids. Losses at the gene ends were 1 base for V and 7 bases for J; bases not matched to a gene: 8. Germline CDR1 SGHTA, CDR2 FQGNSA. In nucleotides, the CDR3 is TGTGCCAGCAGCTTAGAGGTTGCGGGACAGGGTGAGCAGTACTTC. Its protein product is CASSLEVAGQGEQYF.

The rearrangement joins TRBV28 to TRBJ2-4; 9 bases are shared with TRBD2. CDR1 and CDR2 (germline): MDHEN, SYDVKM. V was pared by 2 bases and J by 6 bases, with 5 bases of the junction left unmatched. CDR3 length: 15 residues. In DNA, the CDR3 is TGTGCCAGCAGTTTAAGTCTAGCGGGATTAAACATTCAGTACTTC. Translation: CASSLSLAGLNIQYF.

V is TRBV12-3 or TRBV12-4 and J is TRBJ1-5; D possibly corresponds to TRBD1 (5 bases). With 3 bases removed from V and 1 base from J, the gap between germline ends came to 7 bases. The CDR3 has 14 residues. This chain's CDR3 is CASSFRGSNQPQHF. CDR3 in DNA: TGTGCCAGCAGTTTTAGGGGCAGCAATCAGCCCCAGCATTTT.

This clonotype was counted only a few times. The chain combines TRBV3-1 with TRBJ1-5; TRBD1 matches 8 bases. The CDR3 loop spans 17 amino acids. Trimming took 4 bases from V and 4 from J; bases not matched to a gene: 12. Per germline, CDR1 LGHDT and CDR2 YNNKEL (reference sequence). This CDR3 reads CASSLSPDRGPNQPQHF. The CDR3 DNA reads TGTGCCAGCAGCCTCAGTCCCGACAGGGGCCCAAATCAGCCCCAGCATTTT.

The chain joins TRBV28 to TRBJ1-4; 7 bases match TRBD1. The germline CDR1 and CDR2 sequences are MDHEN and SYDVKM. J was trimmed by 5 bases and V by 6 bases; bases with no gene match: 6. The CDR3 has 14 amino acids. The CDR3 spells CASRVGTENEKLFF. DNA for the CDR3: TGTGCCAGCAGGGTGGGGACAGAGAATGAAAAACTGTTTTTT. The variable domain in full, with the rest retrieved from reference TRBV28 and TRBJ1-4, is DVKVTQSSRYLVKRTGEKVFLECVQDMDHENMFWYRQDPGLGLRLIYFSYDVKMKEKGDIPEGYSVSREKKERFSLILESASTNQTSMYLCASRVGTENEKLFFGSGTQLSVL.

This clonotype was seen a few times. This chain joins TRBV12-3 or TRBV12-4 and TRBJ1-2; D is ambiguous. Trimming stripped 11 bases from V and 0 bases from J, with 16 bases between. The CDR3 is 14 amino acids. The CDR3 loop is CAALVGYPNYGYTF. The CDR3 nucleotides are TGTGCCGCCCTAGTGGGGTACCCTAACTATGGCTACACCTTC.

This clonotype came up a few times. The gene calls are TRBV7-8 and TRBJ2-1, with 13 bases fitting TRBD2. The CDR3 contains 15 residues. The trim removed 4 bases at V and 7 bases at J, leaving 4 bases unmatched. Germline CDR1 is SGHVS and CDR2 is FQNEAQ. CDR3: CASSSGLAGINEQFF. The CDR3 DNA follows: TGTGCCAGCAGCTCGGGACTAGCGGGGATAAATGAGCAGTTCTTC.

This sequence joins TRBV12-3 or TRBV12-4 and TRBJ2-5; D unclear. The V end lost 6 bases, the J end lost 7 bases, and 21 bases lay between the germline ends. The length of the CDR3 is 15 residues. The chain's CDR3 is CASSSTDKGLGTQYF. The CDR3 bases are TGTGCCAGCAGCTCGACTGACAAAGGGTTGGGGACCCAGTACTTC.

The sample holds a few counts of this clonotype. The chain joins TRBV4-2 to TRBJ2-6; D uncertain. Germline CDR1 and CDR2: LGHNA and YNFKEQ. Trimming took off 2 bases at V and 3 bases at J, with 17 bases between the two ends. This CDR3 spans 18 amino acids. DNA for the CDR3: TGTGCCAGCAGCCAACCCACCACTGCACTTCTTGGGGCCAACGTCCTGACTTTC. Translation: CASSQPTTALLGANVLTF.

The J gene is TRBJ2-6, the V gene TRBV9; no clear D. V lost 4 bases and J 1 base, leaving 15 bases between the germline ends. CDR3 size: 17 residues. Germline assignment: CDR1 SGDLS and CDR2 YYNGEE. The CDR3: CASSSWASLSGANVLTF. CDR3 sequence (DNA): TGTGCCAGCAGCTCCTGGGCTTCATTGTCTGGGGCCAACGTCCTGACTTTC.

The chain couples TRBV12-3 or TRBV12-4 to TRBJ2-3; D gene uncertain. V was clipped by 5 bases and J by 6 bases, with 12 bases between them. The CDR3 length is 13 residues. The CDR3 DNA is TGTGCCAGCAGTCCCAGTCTTAGGGATACGCAGTATTTT. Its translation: CASSPSLRDTQYF.

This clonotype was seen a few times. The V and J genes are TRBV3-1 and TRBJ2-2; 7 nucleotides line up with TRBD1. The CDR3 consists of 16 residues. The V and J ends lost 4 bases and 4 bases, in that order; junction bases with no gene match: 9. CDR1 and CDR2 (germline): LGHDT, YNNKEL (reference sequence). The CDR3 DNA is TGTGCCAGCAGCCGCTCCCAGGCAGGGGGCACCGGGGAGCTGTTTTTT. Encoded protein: CASSRSQAGGTGELFF. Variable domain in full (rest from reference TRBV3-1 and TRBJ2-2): DTAVSQTPKYLVTQMGNDKSIKCEQNLGHDTMYWYKQDSKKFLKIMFSYNNKELIINETVPNRFSPKSPDKAHLNLHINSLELGDSAVYFCASSRSQAGGTGELFFGEGSRLTVL.

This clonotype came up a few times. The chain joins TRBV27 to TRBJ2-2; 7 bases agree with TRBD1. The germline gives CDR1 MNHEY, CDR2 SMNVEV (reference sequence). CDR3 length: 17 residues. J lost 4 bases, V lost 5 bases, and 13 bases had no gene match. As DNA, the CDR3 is TGTGCCAGCAGTCCCAATCCGGGACAGCTGCGCACCGGGGAGCTGTTTTTT. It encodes CASSPNPGQLRTGELFF.

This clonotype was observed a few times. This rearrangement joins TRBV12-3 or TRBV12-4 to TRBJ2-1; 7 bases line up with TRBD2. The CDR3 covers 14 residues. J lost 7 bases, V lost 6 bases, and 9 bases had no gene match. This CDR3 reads CASSISGLGNEQFF. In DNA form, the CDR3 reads TGTGCCAGCAGCATTAGCGGGCTTGGGAATGAGCAGTTCTTC.

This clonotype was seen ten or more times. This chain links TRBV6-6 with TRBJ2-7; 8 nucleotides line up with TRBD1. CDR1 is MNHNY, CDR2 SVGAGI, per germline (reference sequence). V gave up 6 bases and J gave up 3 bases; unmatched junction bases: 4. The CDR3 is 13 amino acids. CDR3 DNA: TGTGCCAGCAGCCAGGGGGCTGGCTACGAGCAGTACGTC. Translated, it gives CASSQGAGYEQYV.

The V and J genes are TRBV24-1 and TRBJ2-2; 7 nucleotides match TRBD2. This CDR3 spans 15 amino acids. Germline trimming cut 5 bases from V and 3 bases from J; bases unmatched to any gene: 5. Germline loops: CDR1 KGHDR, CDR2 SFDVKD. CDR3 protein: CATSARERDTGELFF. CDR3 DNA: TGTGCCACCAGTGCGCGGGAGCGCGACACCGGGGAGCTGTTTTTT.

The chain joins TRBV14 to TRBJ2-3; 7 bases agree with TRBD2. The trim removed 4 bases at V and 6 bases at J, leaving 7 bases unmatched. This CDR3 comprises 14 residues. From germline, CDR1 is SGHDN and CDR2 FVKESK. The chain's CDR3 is CASSPGTIGDTQYF. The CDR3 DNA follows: TGTGCCAGCAGCCCCGGGACTATTGGGGATACGCAGTATTTT.

CDR3 DNA sequence: TGTGCCACTCAGGGGACCCCCTACAATGAGCAGTTCTTC. Translated: CATQGTPYNEQFF. The chain employs TRBV15 and TRBJ2-1; perhaps TRBD1 as D (6 bases). Trimming took off 9 bases at V and 2 bases at J, with 11 bases between the two ends. The germline CDR1 and CDR2 sequences are LNHNV and YYDKDF (reference sequence). This CDR3 is 13 amino acids long. The full variable domain, in which reference TRBV15 and TRBJ2-1 provide the parts outside the CDR3, is DAMVIQNPRYQVTQFGKPVTLSCSQTLNHNVMYWYQQKSSQAPKLLFHYYDKDFNNEADTPDNFQSRRPNTSFCFLDIRSPGLGDTAMYLCATQGTPYNEQFFGPGTRLTVL.

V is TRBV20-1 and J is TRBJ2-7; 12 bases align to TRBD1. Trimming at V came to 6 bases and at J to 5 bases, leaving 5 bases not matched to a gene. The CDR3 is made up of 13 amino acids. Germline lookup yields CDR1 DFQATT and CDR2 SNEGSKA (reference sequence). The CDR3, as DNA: TGCAGTGCCCCGGGACAGGGGGCCCACGAGCAGTACGTC. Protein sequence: CSAPGQGAHEQYV.

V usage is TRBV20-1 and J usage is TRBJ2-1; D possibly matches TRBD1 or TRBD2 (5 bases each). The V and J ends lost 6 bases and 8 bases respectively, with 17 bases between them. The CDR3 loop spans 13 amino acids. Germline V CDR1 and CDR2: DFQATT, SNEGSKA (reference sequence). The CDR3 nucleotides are TGCAGTGCCCCAAGAGGGGATGTGTATGAGCAGTTCTTC. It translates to CSAPRGDVYEQFF.

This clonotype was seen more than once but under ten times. CDR3 sequence reads: CASSLLGGPYNEQFF. The CDR3 nucleotides are TGTGCCAGCAGCTTACTAGGGGGCCCATACAATGAGCAGTTCTTC. V is TRBV7-2 and J is TRBJ2-1, with 7 bases identical to TRBD1. V lost 2 bases and J lost 4; bases outside the gene matches: 5. The V gene's germline CDR1 is SGHTA and CDR2 FQGNSA. The CDR3 has 15 residues.

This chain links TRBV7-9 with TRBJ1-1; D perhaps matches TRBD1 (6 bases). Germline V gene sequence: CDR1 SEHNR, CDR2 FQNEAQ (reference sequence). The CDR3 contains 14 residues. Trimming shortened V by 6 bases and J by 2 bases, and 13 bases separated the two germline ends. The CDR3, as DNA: TGTGCCAGCAGAAGCGGGACACTCAACACTGAAGCTTTCTTT. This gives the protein CASRSGTLNTEAFF. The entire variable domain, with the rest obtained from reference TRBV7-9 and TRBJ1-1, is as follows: DTGVSQNPRHKITKRGQNVTFRCDPISEHNRLYWYRQTLGQGPEFLTYFQNEAQLEKSRLLSDRFSAERPKGSFSTLEIQRTEQGDSAMYLCASRSGTLNTEAFFGQGTRLTVV.

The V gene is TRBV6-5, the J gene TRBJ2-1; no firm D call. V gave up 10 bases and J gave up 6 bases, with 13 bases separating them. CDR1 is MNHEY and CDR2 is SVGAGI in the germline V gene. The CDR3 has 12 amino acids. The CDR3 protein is CATVGSANEQFF. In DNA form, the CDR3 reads TGTGCCACGGTTGGTAGTGCCAATGAGCAGTTCTTC.

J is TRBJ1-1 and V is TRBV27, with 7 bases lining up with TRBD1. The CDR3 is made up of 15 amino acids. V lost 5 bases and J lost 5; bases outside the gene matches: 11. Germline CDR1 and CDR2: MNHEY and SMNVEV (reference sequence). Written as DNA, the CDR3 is TGTGCCAGCAGTCCACTCCGACAGGGACCAACTGAAGCTTTCTTT. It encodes CASSPLRQGPTEAFF.

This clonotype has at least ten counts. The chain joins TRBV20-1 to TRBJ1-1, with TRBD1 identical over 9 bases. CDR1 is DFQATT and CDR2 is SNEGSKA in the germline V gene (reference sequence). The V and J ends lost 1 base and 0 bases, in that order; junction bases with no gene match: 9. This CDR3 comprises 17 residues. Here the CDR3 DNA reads TGCAGTGCTAGAGCTGGACAGGGGAGGGGTGTGAACACTGAAGCTTTCTTT. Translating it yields CSARAGQGRGVNTEAFF.